These 29 T cell receptor beta chains were sequenced from one sample in a study of blood T cells in healthy people across ages. A second PCR, run for about 7 to 11 cycles, used a sample-barcoded 5' primer plus a J-beta primer mix. TCRdb passed the 5' RACE reads through MiXCR, listing each CDR3 protein once. The sample lists approximately 1,000,000 distinct CDR3 sequences, 40% to 50% seen once, with about 20% in the top ten. Sequenced sample: blood. These receptors were collected from a woman aged 55-70 years in good health.

The chain joins TRBV28 to TRBJ2-7, with 8 bases lining up with TRBD1. The CDR3 contains 13 residues. With 8 bases clipped from V and 2 bases from J, the junction kept 5 bases outside the gene matches. Per germline, CDR1 MDHEN and CDR2 SYDVKM. The CDR3 sequence is CASVSGGAYEQYF. The DNA for the CDR3 is TGTGCCAGCGTTTCAGGGGGCGCCTACGAGCAGTACTTC.

This clonotype was seen a few times. The chain uses TRBV9 and TRBJ1-1; D is unclear. The ends were cut back, 0 bases at V and 4 bases at J, with 10 bases in the middle. The CDR3 consists of 14 residues. In germline, CDR1 is SGDLS, CDR2 YYNGEE. CDR3 bases: TGTGCCAGCAGCGTAGATTGGGAGATCACTGAAGCTTTCTTT. Amino acid sequence: CASSVDWEITEAFF.

V gene TRBV28 combines with J gene TRBJ2-7; TRBD2 aligns across 9 bases. V gave up 6 bases and J gave up 4 bases; unmatched junction bases: 4. This CDR3 region has 13 residues. The V gene's germline CDR1 is MDHEN and CDR2 SYDVKM. This CDR3 is CASRASGVYEQYF. For the CDR3, the DNA is TGTGCCAGCAGGGCTAGCGGGGTGTACGAGCAGTACTTC.

As for this clonotype: Being one base from a much bigger clone, this may be a read error. The rearrangement links TRBV20-1 to TRBJ1-2; 9 nucleotides match TRBD1. The CDR3 consists of 13 residues. Germline-derived CDR1 and CDR2 are DFQATT and SNEGSKA (reference sequence). In nucleotides, the CDR3 is TGCAGTGCGCCACCGGGACAGGGTTTTGGCCACACCTTC. It specifies CSAPPGQGFGHTF.

CDR3 amino acids: CASSQKTYEQYF. Written as DNA, the CDR3 is TGTGCCAGCAGCCAAAAAACCTACGAGCAGTACTTC. The chain is built from TRBV3-1 and TRBJ2-7, with D hard to call. Trimming took off 2 bases at V and 2 bases at J, with 4 bases between the two ends. Germline V lookup: CDR1 LGHDT, CDR2 YNNKEL (reference sequence). CDR3 length: 12 residues.

This clonotype has just a few counts. The chain has TRBV27 and TRBJ2-5, with 10 positions matching TRBD1. This CDR3 has 16 amino acids. V lost 6 bases, J lost 6 bases, and 13 bases stayed unmatched. Per the germline V gene, CDR1 is MNHEY and CDR2 is SMNVEV (reference sequence). The CDR3 DNA is TGTGCCAGCAGCGATGGGGACAGGGGTCGGGGAAAGACCCAGTACTTC. Protein product: CASSDGDRGRGKTQYF.

V and J are TRBV9 and TRBJ1-2, with D maybe TRBD1 (5 bases). V was clipped by 5 bases and J by 4 bases, with 12 bases between them. The length of the CDR3 is 13 residues. CDR1 is SGDLS, CDR2 YYNGEE, per germline. CDR3 sequence reads: CASRGLRVYGYTF. The CDR3 DNA reads TGTGCCAGCAGGGGGCTACGAGTCTATGGCTACACCTTC.

A few counts support this clonotype. The rearrangement uses TRBV2 and TRBJ2-7; no reliable D call. Germline lookup yields CDR1 SNHLY and CDR2 FYNNEI. This CDR3 comprises 13 residues. Between the trimmed V and J ends, which lost 4 bases and 2 bases, there was a span of 9 bases. CDR3 nucleotides: TGTGCCAGCAGTGGAAGCTACACCTACGAGCAGTACTTC. Amino acids: CASSGSYTYEQYF.

This sequence joins TRBV5-6 and TRBJ1-2, with D possibly TRBD1 on 5 matching bases. This CDR3 region has 15 residues. Germline V gene data show CDR1 as SGHDT and CDR2 as YYEEEE. Trimming took 6 bases from V and 1 from J, leaving 16 bases between them. Written as DNA, the CDR3 is TGTGCCAGCACCGCACCGGGACGGATTAACTATGGCTACACCTTC. Encoded protein: CASTAPGRINYGYTF.

V is TRBV27 and J is TRBJ2-1; D is unclear. The V end was cut by 1 base, the J end by 4 bases, with 14 bases between. Germline V lookup: CDR1 MNHEY, CDR2 SMNVEV (reference sequence). There are 16 residues in the CDR3. The CDR3 loop is CASSLFPRRPYNEQFF. The CDR3 region has the DNA TGTGCCAGCAGTTTATTCCCCCGACGGCCTTACAATGAGCAGTTCTTC.

The gene calls are TRBV9 and TRBJ2-3, with 7 bases that match TRBD1. Trimming removed 4 bases from V and 1 base from J; junction bases left unmatched: 9. Looked up from germline, CDR1 is SGDLS and CDR2 is YYNGEE. This CDR3 has 16 amino acids. CDR3 nucleotide sequence: TGTGCCAGCAGCCTAGGGGGCAGGGGTGGCACAGATACGCAGTATTTT. This translates into CASSLGGRGGTDTQYF.

The chain has TRBV20-1 and TRBJ2-5; D is possibly TRBD1 (7 bases). V dropped 6 bases and J dropped 2 bases, with 16 bases sitting between them. Germline loops: CDR1 DFQATT, CDR2 SNEGSKA (reference sequence). The CDR3 spans 14 residues. The CDR3 loop is CSAAGQQIQETQYF. The CDR3 region has the DNA TGCAGTGCCGCGGGACAGCAAATTCAAGAGACCCAGTACTTC.

V usage is TRBV28 and J usage is TRBJ1-6, with 10 bases identical to TRBD1. This CDR3 spans 15 amino acids. With 8 bases clipped from V and 5 bases from J, the junction kept 6 bases outside the gene matches. CDR1 MDHEN and CDR2 SYDVKM come from the germline V gene. For the CDR3, the DNA is TGTGCCAGCTGTGGCGGGACAGGGGATAATTCACCCCTCCACTTT. Translation gives CASCGGTGDNSPLHF.

The rearrangement links TRBV20-1 to TRBJ2-5; possibly TRBD2 for D (5 bases). The germline CDR1 and CDR2 sequences are DFQATT and SNEGSKA (reference sequence). Trimming removed 3 bases from V and 2 bases from J, with 13 bases in between. The CDR3 consists of 14 residues. CDR3 DNA sequence: TGCAGTGCTAGCCTAACTAGTACTCAAGAGACCCAGTACTTC. Translated: CSASLTSTQETQYF.

The rearrangement links TRBV20-1 to TRBJ2-3, with D uncertain. Trimming stripped 5 bases from V and 2 bases from J, with 17 bases between. CDR3 length: 15 residues. The germline CDR1 and CDR2 sequences are DFQATT and SNEGSKA (reference sequence). The CDR3 sequence: CSASKTSGVTDTQYF. CDR3 DNA sequence: TGCAGTGCTTCAAAGACTTCTGGGGTCACAGATACGCAGTATTTT.

This chain connects TRBV6-5 to TRBJ2-6; no definite D call. Deletions cut 5 bases from V and 2 bases from J, with 7 bases between. This CDR3 region has 14 residues. Germline loops: CDR1 MNHEY, CDR2 SVGAGI. The CDR3, as DNA: TGTGCCAGCAGTATATGGGCTGGGGCCAACGTCCTGACTTTC. This translates into CASSIWAGANVLTF.

V usage is TRBV7-2 and J usage is TRBJ2-7; 8 bases match TRBD2. With V trimmed by 5 bases and J by 3 bases, 12 bases remained unmatched. Germline-derived CDR1 and CDR2 are SGHTA and FQGNSA. The CDR3 loop spans 16 amino acids. The CDR3 spells CASSPRSSGSFYEQYF. As DNA, the CDR3 is TGTGCCAGCAGCCCCCGTTCGAGCGGGAGCTTCTACGAGCAGTACTTC.

The chain combines TRBV11-2 with TRBJ2-1; 8 bases fit TRBD2. The J segment lost 3 bases and the V segment lost 3 bases, leaving 16 bases of the junction unmatched. CDR3 length: 19 residues. CDR1 and CDR2 from the germline V gene are SGHAT and FQNNGV. CDR3 bases: TGTGCCAGCAGCTTCTTCCGGAGGAGCGGGAGCCCTCACTACAATGAGCAGTTCTTC. It encodes CASSFFRRSGSPHYNEQFF.

The rearrangement uses TRBV6-5 and TRBJ2-1; 12 nucleotides align to TRBD2. The CDR3 covers 18 residues. Trimming cost V 0 bases and J 3 bases; bases outside gene matches: 6. Germline V gene lookup returns CDR1 MNHEY and CDR2 SVGAGI. The CDR3: CASSYSTTSGGYYNEQFF. The CDR3 DNA reads TGTGCCAGCAGTTACTCTACAACTAGCGGGGGGTACTACAATGAGCAGTTCTTC.

This clonotype was observed a few times. This chain joins TRBV29-1 and TRBJ2-1, with D possibly matching TRBD1 (5 bases). The CDR3 is 13 residues long. Germline values: CDR1 SQVTM, CDR2 ANQGSEA. V was trimmed by 6 bases and J by 0 bases, leaving 9 bases between them. CDR3 nucleotides: TGCAGCGTGAGGACAAGCTCCTACAATGAGCAGTTCTTC. Translating it yields CSVRTSSYNEQFF.

The chain combines TRBV29-1 with TRBJ2-1; 8 bases are a match to TRBD1. With V trimmed by 5 bases and J by 6 bases, 12 bases remained unmatched. The germline CDR1 and CDR2 sequences are SQVTM and ANQGSEA. The CDR3 spans 15 residues. This CDR3 is CSVRDRQGGRNEQFF. The CDR3 region has the DNA TGCAGCGTTAGGGACAGGCAGGGAGGTCGCAATGAGCAGTTCTTC.

This rearrangement joins TRBV27 to TRBJ2-2, with 11 bases aligning to TRBD1. Germline V CDR1 and CDR2: MNHEY, SMNVEV (reference sequence). CDR3 length: 15 amino acids. The V gene end was trimmed by 7 bases and the J gene end by 6 bases; junction bases not matched to a gene: 7. CDR3 sequence (DNA): TGTGCCAGCAATCCCGGACAGGGGGCGGCCGGGGAGCTGTTTTTT. The encoded protein is CASNPGQGAAGELFF.

This clonotype was detected only a few times. V and J are TRBV4-1 and TRBJ1-4; possible D gene TRBD1, 5 bases. This CDR3 region has 15 residues. CDR1 MGHRA and CDR2 YSYEKL come from the germline V gene. V lost 1 base and J 6 bases, leaving 12 bases between the germline ends. For the CDR3, the DNA is TGCGCCAGCAGCCAAGCAGGGAGAATAGATGAAAAACTGTTTTTT. It translates to CASSQAGRIDEKLFF.

The table lists this clonotype with many counts. The V gene is TRBV20-1, the J gene TRBJ1-2; TRBD1 aligns across 8 bases. The trim removed 6 bases at V and 4 bases at J, leaving 7 bases unmatched. This CDR3 contains 13 residues. From germline, CDR1 is DFQATT and CDR2 SNEGSKA (reference sequence). DNA for the CDR3: TGCAGTGCAGCTGGACAGGGCTCCTATGGCTACACCTTC. Translated, it gives CSAAGQGSYGYTF.

This clonotype turned up a few times. The rearrangement links TRBV5-1 to TRBJ2-3; D unresolved. The CDR3 is 15 residues long. Trimming stripped 0 bases from V and 3 bases from J, with 11 bases between. Germline V gives CDR1 SGHRS, CDR2 YFSETQ. CDR3 sequence reads: CASSLAARKTDTQYF. The CDR3 DNA reads as TGCGCCAGCAGCTTGGCCGCCAGAAAAACAGATACGCAGTATTTT.

The J gene is TRBJ1-1, the V gene TRBV10-3, with 8 positions matching TRBD1. This CDR3 is 15 amino acids long. Trimming at V came to 3 bases and at J to 4 bases, leaving 7 bases not matched to a gene. CDR1 is ENHRY and CDR2 is SYGVKD in the germline V gene. DNA for the CDR3: TGTGCCATCAGTGAAGACAGGGGCACGGCCACTGAAGCTTTCTTT. Translation gives CAISEDRGTATEAFF.

This chain links TRBV7-7 with TRBJ2-7, with D possibly matching TRBD1 (5 bases). The ends were cut back, 8 bases at V and 0 bases at J, with 8 bases in the middle. The CDR3 totals 12 residues. Germline V gene lookup returns CDR1 SSHAT and CDR2 FNYEAQ (reference sequence). The CDR3 loop reads CASVGHSYEQYF. The CDR3 region has the DNA TGTGCCAGCGTAGGACACTCCTACGAGCAGTACTTC.

For this clonotype: A junction boundary mismatches the germline segment, possibly from a read error. The CDR3 region has the DNA TGTGCCGGCAGCAGCGGGACTACTCCATTGACCCAGTACTTC. Encoded protein: CAGSSGTTPLTQYF. The J gene is TRBJ2-5, the V gene TRBV5-6; 7 positions match TRBD2. The CDR3 is made up of 14 amino acids. From germline, CDR1 is SGHDT and CDR2 YYEEEE.

The rearrangement links TRBV5-1 to TRBJ2-7; D is unclear. V gave up 4 bases and J gave up 0 bases, with 17 bases separating them. This CDR3 contains 16 residues. Germline CDR1 is SGHRS and CDR2 is YFSETQ. CDR3 protein: CASSMLVASSSYEQYF. CDR3 DNA sequence: TGCGCCAGCAGCATGCTCGTGGCCAGTAGCTCCTACGAGCAGTACTTC.